This paragraph covers one T cell receptor beta chain sequence. This sample is drawn from a study of blood T cell repertoires in COVID-19. CDR3 length equals 15 residues. Deletions cut 0 bases from V and 0 bases from J, with 6 bases between. Germline CDR1 and CDR2: WSHSY and SAAADI. The method was immunoSEQ multiplex PCR; TCRdb's version includes in-frame clones alone and lacks a portion of them. This table holds about 120,000 clones, 87% found once. The sequencing sample was made of peripheral blood. The TCR sequence derives from a woman in her 70s with acute or convalescent COVID-19. The chain joins TRBV10-2 to TRBJ2-4; D call uncertain. The CDR3 DNA sequence: TGCGCCAGCAGTGAGTCGAGACTAGCCAAAAACATTCAGTACTTC. As protein: CASSESRLAKNIQYF.